This T cell receptor (beta chain) was observed in a study of T-cell memory formation after mild COVID-19. Across the whole study: TCR clusters were largely donor specific. Study outcomes and limitations: CD4+ bias marked clones expanding day 15 to 37, unlike balanced contracting clones. Memory cells collected pre-infection included some clones that later responded, suggesting cross-reactive memory joined.

Germline trimming cut 4 bases from V and 6 bases from J; bases unmatched to any gene: 14. This CDR3 has 17 residues. Germline values: CDR1 SGHVS, CDR2 FQNEAQ. This clonotype has more than one count but fewer than ten. The antigen is undetermined. After 5'RACE with constant-segment primers, TCR alpha and TCR beta cDNA libraries carrying sample barcodes and UMIs were obtained. TCRdb passed the 5' RACE reads through MiXCR, listing each CDR3 protein once. The profile shows hundreds of thousands of distinct CDR3 sequences, about a fifth of them singletons. Sequencing was carried out using PBMCs or a T cell subset sorted from them (not recorded which). The rearrangement joins TRBV7-8 to TRBJ1-2, with 10 bases that match TRBD1. The clonotype was recovered from an adult woman who had mild COVID-19 (a few samples of this study predate the infection). Cell type and time point are not known. The CDR3 region is CASSYLTGGLLGDGYTF. The CDR3 DNA follows: TGTGCCAGCAGCTATTTGACAGGGGGCCTTTTGGGGGATGGCTACACCTTC.